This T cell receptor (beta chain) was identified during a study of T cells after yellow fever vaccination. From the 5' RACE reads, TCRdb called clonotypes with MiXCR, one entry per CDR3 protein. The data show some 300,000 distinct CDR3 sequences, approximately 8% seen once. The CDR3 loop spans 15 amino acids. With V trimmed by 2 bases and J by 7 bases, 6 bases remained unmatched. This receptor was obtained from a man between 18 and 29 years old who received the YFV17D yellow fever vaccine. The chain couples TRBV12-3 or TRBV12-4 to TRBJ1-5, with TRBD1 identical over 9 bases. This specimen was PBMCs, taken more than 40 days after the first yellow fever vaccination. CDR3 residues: CASSLQQGAGQPQHF. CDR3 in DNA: TGTGCCAGCAGTTTACAACAGGGGGCCGGACAGCCCCAGCATTTT.